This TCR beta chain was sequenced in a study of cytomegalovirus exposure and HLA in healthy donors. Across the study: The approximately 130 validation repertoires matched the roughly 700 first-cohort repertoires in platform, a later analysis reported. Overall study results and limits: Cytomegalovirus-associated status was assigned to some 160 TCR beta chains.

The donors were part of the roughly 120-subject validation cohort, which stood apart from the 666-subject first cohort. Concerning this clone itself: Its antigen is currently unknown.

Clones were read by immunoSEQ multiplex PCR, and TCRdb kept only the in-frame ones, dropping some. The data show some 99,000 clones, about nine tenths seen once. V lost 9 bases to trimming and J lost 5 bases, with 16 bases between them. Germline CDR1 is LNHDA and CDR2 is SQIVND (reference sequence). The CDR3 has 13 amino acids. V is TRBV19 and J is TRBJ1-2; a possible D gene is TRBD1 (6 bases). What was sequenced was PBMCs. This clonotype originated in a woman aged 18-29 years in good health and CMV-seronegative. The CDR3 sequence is CASTHRGQYGYTF. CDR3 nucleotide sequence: TGTGCCAGCACCCATCGAGGACAGTATGGCTACACCTTC.